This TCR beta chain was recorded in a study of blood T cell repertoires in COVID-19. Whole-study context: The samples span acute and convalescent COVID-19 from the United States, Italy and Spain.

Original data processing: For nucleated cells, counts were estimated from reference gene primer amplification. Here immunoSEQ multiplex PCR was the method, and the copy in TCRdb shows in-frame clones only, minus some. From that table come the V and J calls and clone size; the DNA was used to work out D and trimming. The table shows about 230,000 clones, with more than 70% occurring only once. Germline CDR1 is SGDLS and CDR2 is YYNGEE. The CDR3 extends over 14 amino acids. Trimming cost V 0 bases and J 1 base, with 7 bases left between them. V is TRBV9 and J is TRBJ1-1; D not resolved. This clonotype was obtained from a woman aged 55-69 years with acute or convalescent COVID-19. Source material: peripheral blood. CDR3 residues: CASSVVEKNTEAFF. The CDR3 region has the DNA TGTGCCAGCAGCGTAGTGGAGAAGAACACTGAAGCTTTCTTT.